The 19 T cell receptor beta chains reported below all come from one sample, sequenced in a study of molecular identifiers for immune sequencing clone quantification. TCRdb ran MiXCR on the PCR reads and lists one entry per CDR3 protein. The repertoire consists of some 91,000 distinct CDR3 sequences, with roughly 26% occurring once and the leading ten covering 0.94%. Sequenced sample: naive CD8+ T cells from blood, with Jurkat cell RNA spiked in. Regarding subset: FACS-sorted CD8+CD4-CCR7+CD45RA+ naive T cells. The receptors shown here come from a human donor in good health. Some libraries in this study had Jurkat cell RNA spiked in.

The V gene is TRBV11-3, the J gene TRBJ2-7; 7 bases are shared with TRBD1. Germline values: CDR1 SGHNT, CDR2 YENEEA. The V and J ends lost 2 bases and 5 bases, in that order; junction bases with no gene match: 6. This CDR3 contains 14 residues. CDR3 bases: TGTGCCAGCAGCTTACGGGACAGAGCGAACGAGCAGTACTTC. Its protein is CASSLRDRANEQYF.

About this clonotype: An end of the junction does not agree with germline; a read error may underlie this. The rearrangement links TRBV6-2 or TRBV6-3 to TRBJ2-7, with D unresolved. The V gene's germline CDR1 is MNHEY and CDR2 SVGEGT. The CDR3 covers 12 residues. The CDR3 DNA reads as TGTGCGAGCAGTCGAGGAGACTACGAGCAGTACTTC. Its protein product is CASSRGDYEQYF.

This clonotype was picked up a small number of times. J is TRBJ2-5 and V is TRBV6-5; the D gene is possibly TRBD1 (6 bases). The V end was cut by 10 bases, the J end by 1 base, with 13 bases between. Per germline, CDR1 MNHEY and CDR2 SVGAGI. This CDR3 contains 13 residues. Here the CDR3 DNA reads TGTGCCATAGGGGGTTATAGCCAAGAGACCCAGTACTTC. Translating gives CAIGGYSQETQYF.

The rearrangement uses TRBV27 and TRBJ2-1, with D possibly matching TRBD1 (6 bases). This CDR3 spans 12 amino acids. Germline V gene lookup returns CDR1 MNHEY and CDR2 SMNVEV (reference sequence). The V gene lost 6 bases and the J gene lost 4 bases, with 7 bases spanning the gap. The CDR3 DNA follows: TGTGCCAGCAGACAGGGTTACAATGAGCAGTTCTTC. It encodes CASRQGYNEQFF.

The chain couples TRBV4-1 to TRBJ2-7, with D possibly called TRBD1 or TRBD2 (5 bases each). Germline CDR1 and CDR2: MGHRA and YSYEKL. This CDR3 has 14 amino acids. Trimming removed 4 bases at V and 3 bases at J, with 13 bases between. CDR3 protein: CASSPRATDYEQYF. The CDR3 DNA sequence: TGCGCCAGCAGCCCGAGGGCGACAGACTACGAGCAGTACTTC.

J is TRBJ2-1 and V is TRBV7-6; TRBD2 aligns across 10 bases. Germline lookup yields CDR1 SGHVS and CDR2 FNYEAQ. The CDR3 is made up of 20 amino acids. The trim removed 0 bases at V and 0 bases at J, leaving 11 bases unmatched. CDR3 region: CASSLAPSGSRGSSYNEQFF. The CDR3 region has the DNA TGTGCCAGCAGCTTAGCGCCTAGCGGGAGCCGGGGCAGCTCCTACAATGAGCAGTTCTTC.

At least ten counts were recorded for this clonotype. The V call is TRBV7-8, the J call TRBJ1-1, with D unclear. CDR1 and CDR2 from the germline V gene are SGHVS and FQNEAQ. The ends were cut back, 5 bases at V and 5 bases at J, with 12 bases in the middle. This CDR3 is built from 13 residues. CDR3 nucleotides: TGTGCCAGCAGCCCCAGTCGGAGGACTGAAGCTTTCTTT. Encoded protein: CASSPSRRTEAFF.

V usage is TRBV5-1 and J usage is TRBJ2-5; TRBD1 is a possible D gene (5 bases). Trimming cost V 0 bases and J 4 bases, with 13 bases left between them. This CDR3 region has 15 residues. Germline CDR1 SGHRS, CDR2 YFSETQ. The DNA of the CDR3 is TGCGCCAGCAGCTTGGGACAGAGTATAATAGAGACCCAGTACTTC. This sequence encodes CASSLGQSIIETQYF.

This clonotype was counted at least ten times. The gene calls are TRBV4-3 and TRBJ2-7; D perhaps matches TRBD2 (6 bases). The CDR3 contains 14 residues. The germline V gene has CDR1 LGHNA and CDR2 YSLEER. V was clipped by 1 base and J by 2 bases, with 9 bases between them. The CDR3 reads CASSQGAGPYEQYF. The CDR3, as DNA: TGCGCCAGCAGCCAAGGTGCGGGACCCTACGAGCAGTACTTC.

This clonotype showed up just a few times. Possible read error: a much larger clone is one base away. As the CDR3 is not closed by the conserved phenylalanine or tryptophan, this likely results from a read error. J is TRBJ2-4 and V is TRBV5-4, with 11 bases lining up with TRBD2. The CDR3 runs 18 residues. The V gene end was trimmed by 2 bases and the J gene end by 0 bases; junction bases not matched to a gene: 7. Germline lookup yields CDR1 SGHNT and CDR2 YYREEE (reference sequence). This chain's CDR3 is CASSFGSGGAIAKNIQYL. CDR3 nucleotide sequence: TGTGCCAGCAGCTTTGGTAGCGGGGGGGCCATAGCCAAAAACATTCAGTACCTC.

About this clonotype: The junction does not match germline at one end; this may be a read error. The rearrangement uses TRBV12-3 or TRBV12-4 and TRBJ2-1; tentative D call: TRBD2 (6 bases). This CDR3 spans 14 amino acids. CDR3 nucleotide sequence: TGTGCCTGCAGCCACACCCCCAGCGGGAATGAGCAGTTCTTC. It is translated as CACSHTPSGNEQFF.

The CDR3 here is CASSWGTESGLRRPGSYNEQFF. CDR3 DNA: TGTGCCAGCAGTTGGGGGACAGAGTCGGGACTCAGGAGGCCTGGCTCCTACAATGAGCAGTTCTTC. The rearrangement uses TRBV6-5 and TRBJ2-1; perhaps TRBD1 as D (7 bases). The CDR3 has 22 residues. V lost 4 bases and J 0 bases, leaving 31 bases between the germline ends. Germline values: CDR1 MNHEY, CDR2 SVGAGI.

This clonotype appeared a few times. A junction boundary mismatches the germline segment, possibly from a read error. DNA for the CDR3: TGTGCCAGCAGCCAAGATTCGGCCGGGAGGGGCTACAAGCAGTACTTC. It yields the protein CASSQDSAGRGYKQYF. This rearrangement joins TRBV4-2 to TRBJ2-7, with 8 bases matching TRBD2. Germline-derived CDR1 and CDR2 are LGHNA and YNFKEQ. This CDR3 is built from 16 residues.

Comments on this clonotype: This may be a read error, as it is one base from a much larger clone. V usage is TRBV12-3 or TRBV12-4 and J usage is TRBJ2-5; D is unclear. The CDR3 runs 11 residues. CDR3 sequence: CASSLDETRYF. The CDR3 DNA reads as TGTGCCAGCAGTTTAGACGAGACCCGGTACTTC.

V gene TRBV7-9 combines with J gene TRBJ1-4; no firm D call. Trimming cost V 4 bases and J 4 bases, with 10 bases left between them. Germline V lookup: CDR1 SEHNR, CDR2 FQNEAQ (reference sequence). The CDR3 is 14 amino acids. The CDR3 loop reads CASSSTPINEKLFF. The CDR3 DNA is TGTGCCAGCAGCTCAACCCCAATTAATGAAAAACTGTTTTTT.

Many counts were recorded for this clonotype. The chain carries TRBV27 and TRBJ2-6, with D uncertain. V was shortened by 4 bases and J by 3 bases, with 1 base between the two germline ends. The CDR3 totals 12 residues. The germline CDR1 and CDR2 sequences are MNHEY and SMNVEV (reference sequence). The CDR3 coding sequence is TGTGCCAGCAGTTATGGGGCCAACGTCCTGACTTTC. Translation gives CASSYGANVLTF.

With regard to this clonotype: A single base separates this from a much larger clone, so it may be a read error. The rearrangement uses TRBV19 and TRBJ2-2; 7 nucleotides align to TRBD1. The CDR3 runs to 14 residues. In germline, CDR1 is LNHDA, CDR2 SQIVND (reference sequence). J lost 6 bases, V lost 5 bases, and 6 bases had no gene match. The CDR3 DNA sequence: TGTGCCAGTAGTGTACAGGGGCGCTCCGGGGAGCTGTTTTTT. It codes for CASSVQGRSGELFF.

The chain employs TRBV30 and TRBJ1-1; D gene unclear. The V end lost 4 bases, the J end lost 3 bases, and 12 bases lay between the germline ends. The CDR3 extends over 13 amino acids. Germline V CDR1 and CDR2: GTSNPN, SVGIG (reference sequence). Written as DNA, the CDR3 is TGTGCCTGGACGGAGAACCATGACACTGAAGCTTTCTTT. This encodes CAWTENHDTEAFF. The variable domain in full, with the rest retrieved from reference TRBV30 and TRBJ1-1, is SQTIHQWPATLVQPVGSPLSLECTVEGTSNPNLYWYRQAAGRGLQLLFYSVGIGQISSEVPQNLSASRPQDRQFILSSKKLLLSDSGFYLCAWTENHDTEAFFGQGTRLTVV.

This clonotype was picked up many times. This sequence joins TRBV6-6 and TRBJ2-5; D unclear. The germline V and J ends were trimmed by 6 bases and 1 base, with 18 bases remaining between them. Germline V gene sequence: CDR1 MNHNY, CDR2 SVGAGI (reference sequence). CDR3 length equals 16 residues. The CDR3 DNA sequence: TGTGCCAGCAGCGCCACGGCCCCGGGCCTCCAAGAGACCCAGTACTTC. Translated: CASSATAPGLQETQYF.